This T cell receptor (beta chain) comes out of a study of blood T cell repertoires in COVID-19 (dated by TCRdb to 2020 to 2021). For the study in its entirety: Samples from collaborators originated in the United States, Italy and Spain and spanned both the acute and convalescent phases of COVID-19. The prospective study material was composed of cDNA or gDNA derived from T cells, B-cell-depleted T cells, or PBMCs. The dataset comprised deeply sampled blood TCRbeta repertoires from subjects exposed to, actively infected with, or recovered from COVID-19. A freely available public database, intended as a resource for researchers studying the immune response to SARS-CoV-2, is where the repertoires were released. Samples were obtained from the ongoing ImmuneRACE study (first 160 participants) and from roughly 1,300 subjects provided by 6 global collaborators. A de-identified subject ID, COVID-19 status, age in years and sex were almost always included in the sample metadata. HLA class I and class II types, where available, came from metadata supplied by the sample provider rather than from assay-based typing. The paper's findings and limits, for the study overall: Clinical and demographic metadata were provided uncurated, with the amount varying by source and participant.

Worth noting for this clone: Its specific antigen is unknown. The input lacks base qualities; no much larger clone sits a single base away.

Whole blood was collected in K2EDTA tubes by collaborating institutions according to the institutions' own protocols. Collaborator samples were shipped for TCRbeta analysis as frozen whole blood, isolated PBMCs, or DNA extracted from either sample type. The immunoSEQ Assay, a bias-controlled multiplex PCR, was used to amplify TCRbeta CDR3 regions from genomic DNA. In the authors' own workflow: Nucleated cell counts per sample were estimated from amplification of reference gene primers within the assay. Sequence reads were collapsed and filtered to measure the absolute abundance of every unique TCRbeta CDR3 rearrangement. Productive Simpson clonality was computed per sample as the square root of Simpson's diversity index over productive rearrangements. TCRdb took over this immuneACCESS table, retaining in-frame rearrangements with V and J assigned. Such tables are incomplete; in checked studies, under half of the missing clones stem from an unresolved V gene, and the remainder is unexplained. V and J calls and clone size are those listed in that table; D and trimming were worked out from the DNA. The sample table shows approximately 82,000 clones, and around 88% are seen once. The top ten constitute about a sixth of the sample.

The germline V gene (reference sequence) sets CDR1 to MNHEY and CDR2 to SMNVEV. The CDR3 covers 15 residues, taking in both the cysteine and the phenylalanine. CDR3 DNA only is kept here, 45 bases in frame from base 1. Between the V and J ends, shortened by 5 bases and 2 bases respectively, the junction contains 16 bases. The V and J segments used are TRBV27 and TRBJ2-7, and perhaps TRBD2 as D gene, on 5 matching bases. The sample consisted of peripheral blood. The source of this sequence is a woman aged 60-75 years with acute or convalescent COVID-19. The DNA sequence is TGTGCCAGCAGTCGTGGTGGGAGTACCCCCTACGAGCAGTACTTC. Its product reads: CASSRGGSTPYEQYF.